Following are 23 T cell receptor beta chains from one sample sequenced in a study of sequential checkpoint blockade in melanoma. The treatment: randomized to nivolumab then ipilimumab (arm A) or the reverse (arm B). Measured with immunoSEQ multiplex PCR; TCRdb has only the in-frame clones, and not every one. The sample consists of thousands of clones, around three quarters of them appearing once. The sequences come from CD8+ T cells sorted from blood (inferred from file names), collected from a patient given nivolumab and ipilimumab in sequence. The origin of the receptors is a human donor with melanoma.

This chain links TRBV4-1 with TRBJ1-1; tentatively, D is TRBD1 (6 bases). The CDR3 has 16 residues. V lost 0 bases to trimming and J lost 4 bases, with 15 bases between them. Looked up from germline, CDR1 is MGHRA and CDR2 is YSYEKL. As DNA, the CDR3 is TGCGCCAGCAGCCAAGATATAAGGGGGTTTATCACTGAAGCTTTCTTT. Translation: CASSQDIRGFITEAFF.

The chain joins TRBV6-5 to TRBJ2-7, with a possible D match to TRBD1 (6 bases). Germline CDR1 reads MNHEY; CDR2 reads SVGAGI. Trimming pared 2 bases from V and 3 bases from J, leaving 8 bases between. The CDR3 is made up of 13 amino acids. The CDR3 coding sequence is TGTGCCAGCAGTTACGGACAGTACTACGAGCAGTACTTC. Translation: CASSYGQYYEQYF.

This chain uses TRBV27 with TRBJ2-3, with a tentative D call TRBD1 (5 bases). Germline CDR1 MNHEY, CDR2 SMNVEV (reference sequence). V gave up 4 bases and J gave up 3 bases, with 11 bases separating them. CDR3 length equals 14 residues. CDR3 sequence: CASSSAPGTDTQYF. CDR3 nucleotide sequence: TGTGCCAGCAGTTCAGCCCCAGGGACAGATACGCAGTATTTT.

The chain joins TRBV18 to TRBJ2-3; D might be TRBD1 (5 bases). The V end lost 7 bases, the J end lost 2 bases, and 10 bases lay between the germline ends. Germline loops: CDR1 KGHSH, CDR2 LQKENI. The CDR3 loop spans 13 amino acids. CDR3 in DNA: TGTGCCAGCTTGCCGGACAACACAGATACGCAGTATTTT. Its protein is CASLPDNTDTQYF.

The chain employs TRBV28 and TRBJ1-1; TRBD1 is a possible D gene (5 bases). Deletions cut 6 bases from V and 11 bases from J, with 19 bases between. The germline V gene encodes CDR1 MDHEN and CDR2 SYDVKM. This CDR3 has 13 amino acids. CDR3 nucleotides: TGTGCCAGCAGGACTCAACAGGTCTCAGGGGCTTTCTTT. This encodes CASRTQQVSGAFF.

This clone turned up a few times. This rearrangement joins TRBV10-1 to TRBJ2-3, with 9 bases aligning to TRBD2. The germline V gene encodes CDR1 WNHNN and CDR2 SYGVQD (reference sequence). This CDR3 has 15 residues. Trimming took 3 bases from V and 5 from J; bases not matched to a gene: 6. The CDR3 DNA follows: TGCGCCAGCAGTGATGGTCTAGCGGGACAAGATACGCAGTATTTT. This codes for CASSDGLAGQDTQYF.

In DNA, the CDR3 is TGTGCCAGCAGCTCACACATGAACACTGAAGCTTTCTTT. It specifies CASSSHMNTEAFF. The V and J genes are TRBV5-6 and TRBJ1-1; D gene uncertain. V lost 3 bases, J lost 0 bases, and 6 bases lay in between. Germline CDR1 is SGHDT and CDR2 is YYEEEE. This CDR3 contains 13 residues.

This chain joins TRBV15 and TRBJ1-1; D is ambiguous. Trimming left V 4 bases short and J 6 bases short, with 15 bases between. The CDR3 has 14 amino acids. Germline V gives CDR1 LNHNV, CDR2 YYDKDF (reference sequence). CDR3 DNA: TGTGCCACCAGCATTCGAGGGCTTTCGGCTGAAGCTTTCTTT. Translating it yields CATSIRGLSAEAFF.

This clone appeared once. This chain links TRBV4-1 with TRBJ2-3, with 9 nucleotides matching TRBD2. J gave up 0 bases and V 3 bases, and 4 bases lay outside the gene matches. The CDR3 runs to 16 residues. Germline V CDR1 and CDR2: MGHRA, YSYEKL. CDR3 protein: CASSHRLAASTDTQYF. The CDR3 DNA is TGCGCCAGCAGCCATCGACTAGCGGCAAGCACAGATACGCAGTATTTT.

This clone was counted between two and nine times. V gene TRBV28 combines with J gene TRBJ1-2; D not certain. V lost 5 bases, J lost 2 bases, and 18 bases lay in between. Germline values: CDR1 MDHEN, CDR2 SYDVKM. This CDR3 has 16 residues. CDR3 nucleotides: TGTGCCAGCAGTCTTGACGATAACGGAGGGAACTATGGCTACACCTTC. It specifies CASSLDDNGGNYGYTF.

This clone has a handful of counts. The chain recombines TRBV19 with TRBJ2-6; 12 bases line up with TRBD1. The CDR3 length is 20 residues. Unmatched junction bases numbered 11, after V lost 3 bases and J lost 2 bases. Germline values: CDR1 LNHDA, CDR2 SQIVND (reference sequence). CDR3 protein: CASSMGTGTGGWAGANVLTF. The CDR3 region has the DNA TGTGCCAGTAGTATGGGGACCGGGACAGGGGGCTGGGCTGGGGCCAACGTCCTGACTTTC.

This clone has a handful of counts. J is TRBJ2-1 and V is TRBV19; TRBD2 agrees at 11 bases. The CDR3 length is 15 residues. V trimming: 6 bases; J trimming: 4 bases; junction bases outside the gene matches: 5. Per the germline V gene, CDR1 is LNHDA and CDR2 is SQIVND (reference sequence). The CDR3 here is CASRKTSGAYNEQFF. DNA of the CDR3: TGTGCCAGTAGGAAGACTAGCGGGGCATACAATGAGCAGTTCTTC.

This chain uses TRBV19 with TRBJ2-1, with a possible D match to TRBD1 (6 bases). The CDR3 has 15 residues. V lost 7 bases and J lost 7, with 20 bases in between. The germline gives CDR1 LNHDA, CDR2 SQIVND (reference sequence). This CDR3 reads CASNYRVLGINEQFF. CDR3 bases: TGTGCCAGTAACTACAGGGTATTAGGTATAAATGAGCAGTTCTTC.

The genes are TRBV6-5 and TRBJ2-7; perhaps TRBD1 as D (5 bases). V shed 4 bases and J shed 0 bases, with 16 bases lying between them. The CDR3 loop spans 16 amino acids. CDR1 MNHEY and CDR2 SVGAGI come from the germline V gene. CDR3 sequence: CASSSFVTASSYEQYF. In nucleotides, the CDR3 is TGTGCCAGCAGTTCCTTCGTGACAGCCAGCTCCTACGAGCAGTACTTC.

The chain carries TRBV27 and TRBJ2-2; D gene uncertain. The CDR3 totals 11 residues. The germline gives CDR1 MNHEY, CDR2 SMNVEV (reference sequence). V was pared by 5 bases and J by 7 bases, with 5 bases between. Here the CDR3 reads CASSLRGELFF. DNA of the CDR3: TGTGCCAGCAGTCTCCGCGGGGAGCTGTTTTTT.

This chain joins TRBV28 and TRBJ2-5; D is possibly TRBD1 (6 bases). The germline V gene has CDR1 MDHEN and CDR2 SYDVKM. The CDR3 has 12 residues. V gave up 6 bases and J gave up 5 bases, with 10 bases separating them. The CDR3 DNA follows: TGTGCCAGCAGATGGACAGACGAGACCCAGTACTTC. Protein: CASRWTDETQYF. Based on the CDR3 plus reference TRBV28 and TRBJ2-5, the full variable domain is DVKVTQSSRYLVKRTGEKVFLECVQDMDHENMFWYRQDPGLGLRLIYFSYDVKMKEKGDIPEGYSVSREKKERFSLILESASTNQTSMYLCASRWTDETQYFGPGTRLLVL.

A few counts support this clone. The chain carries TRBV11-2 and TRBJ2-7; D is unclear. Trimming cost V 5 bases and J 4 bases, with 18 bases left between them. The length of the CDR3 is 15 residues. CDR1 and CDR2 (germline): SGHAT, FQNNGV. CDR3 sequence: CASSSRGPEPYEQYF. CDR3 DNA sequence: TGTGCCAGCAGCAGTCGTGGGCCGGAACCTTACGAGCAGTACTTC.

This chain joins TRBV19 and TRBJ1-1; 8 nucleotides match TRBD1. CDR3 length: 15 amino acids. Looked up from germline, CDR1 is LNHDA and CDR2 is SQIVND (reference sequence). J lost 1 base, V lost 4 bases, and 5 bases had no gene match. CDR3 bases: TGTGCCAGTAGTACCCAGGGGGCGGCGAACACTGAAGCTTTCTTT. It yields the protein CASSTQGAANTEAFF.

This CDR3 reads CASSEGAYGELFF. The CDR3 nucleotides read TGTGCCAGCAGTGAGGGGGCCTACGGGGAGCTGTTTTTT. The V and J genes are TRBV6-1 and TRBJ2-2; possible D gene TRBD1, 6 bases. Trimming shortened V by 3 bases and J by 7 bases, and 9 bases separated the two germline ends. Germline V gene lookup returns CDR1 MNHNS and CDR2 SASEGT. The CDR3 contains 13 residues.

This rearrangement joins TRBV6-1 to TRBJ2-1, with D possibly being TRBD1 (5 bases). Germline V CDR1 and CDR2: MNHNS, SASEGT. The V end lost 1 base, the J end lost 3 bases, and 7 bases lay between the germline ends. CDR3 length: 14 amino acids. In nucleotides, the CDR3 is TGTGCCAGCAGTGAAGACAGGCTCTACAATGAGCAGTTCTTC. Translated: CASSEDRLYNEQFF.

V and J are TRBV14 and TRBJ2-7, with D perhaps matching TRBD2 (7 bases). The CDR3 is made up of 12 amino acids. Germline CDR1 reads SGHDN; CDR2 reads FVKESK. V lost 4 bases, J lost 6 bases, and 10 bases lay in between. DNA of the CDR3: TGTGCCAGCAGCCCTGGGGGGGCCGAGCAGTACTTC. Translating it yields CASSPGGAEQYF.

The V and J genes are TRBV7-9 and TRBJ2-5; the match to TRBD2 covers 10 bases. CDR3 size: 16 residues. Germline V gene sequence: CDR1 SEHNR, CDR2 FQNEAQ (reference sequence). The J segment lost 5 bases and the V segment lost 5 bases, leaving 11 bases of the junction unmatched. CDR3 in amino acids: CASSQSEREGRETQYF. As DNA, the CDR3 is TGTGCCAGCAGCCAGTCGGAGCGGGAGGGGCGGGAGACCCAGTACTTC.

The chain carries TRBV29-1 and TRBJ1-2; no firm D call. There are 12 residues in the CDR3. Between the trimmed V and J ends, which lost 4 bases and 2 bases, there was a span of 8 bases. Germline V gives CDR1 SQVTM, CDR2 ANQGSEA. CDR3 sequence (DNA): TGCAGCGTTGCTCGGGAGAACTATGGCTACACCTTC. Protein product: CSVARENYGYTF.